The clone carrying this T cell receptor (beta chain) is deemed medium-sized (0.01 to 0.1%). Its matching antigen is unknown. V was pared by 4 bases and J by 0 bases, with 4 bases of the junction left unmatched. The germline V gene has CDR1 SGDLS and CDR2 YYNGEE. CDR3 length: 16 amino acids. This record belongs to a study of T-cell memory formation after mild COVID-19. The overall study: Largely donor-specific sequence clusters came from a couple of donors. Findings and limits, study-wide: Those CD4+ clones that contracted were mainly in CM and EM (CD8+ ones in EMRA). SARS-CoV-2 specificity of second-wave clones peaking day 37 was unconfirmed. CD4+ bias marked clones expanding day 15 to 37, unlike balanced contracting clones.

MiXCR was run by TCRdb on the 5' RACE reads, yielding one entry per CDR3 protein. The sample has around 4,000 distinct CDR3 sequences; about 16% are singletons. The material sequenced was PBMCs or a T cell subset sorted from them (not recorded which). The V and J genes are TRBV9 and TRBJ2-3; 11 nucleotides line up with TRBD2. The receptor was isolated from an adult who had mild COVID-19 (a few samples of this study predate the infection). Cell type and time point are not known. The CDR3 region has the DNA TGTGCCAGCAGCACTGGACTAGCGGGTAGCACAGATACGCAGTATTTT. Protein: CASSTGLAGSTDTQYF.